The 20 T cell receptor beta chains below all came from one sample that was sequenced in a study of blood T cells in healthy people across ages. Through a sample-barcoded 5' primer and a J-beta primer mix, a second PCR was run for roughly 6 to 12 cycles. TCRdb analysed the 5' RACE reads with MiXCR anew, one entry per CDR3 protein. The sample has approximately 1,700,000 distinct CDR3 sequences, 30% to 40% seen once. Material: blood. These receptors all stem from a human donor in good health.

This chain links TRBV2 with TRBJ2-1, with D perhaps assigned TRBD1 or TRBD2 (5 bases each). The CDR3 runs to 16 residues. CDR1 is SNHLY and CDR2 is FYNNEI in the germline V gene. Trimming removed 2 bases at V and 0 bases at J, with 11 bases between. In DNA, the CDR3 is TGTGCCAGCAGTGAAAGAACGGGGACCTCCTACAATGAGCAGTTCTTC. It encodes CASSERTGTSYNEQFF.

This clonotype was found a few times. This rearrangement joins TRBV4-3 to TRBJ1-2; D call uncertain. Germline loops: CDR1 LGHNA, CDR2 YSLEER. The V gene lost 0 bases and the J gene lost 6 bases, with 11 bases spanning the gap. This CDR3 spans 14 amino acids. CDR3 nucleotide sequence: TGCGCCAGCAGCCAAGATAGGAGGAGTCATGGCTACACCTTC. Its protein is CASSQDRRSHGYTF.

This clonotype turned up a few times. This rearrangement joins TRBV12-3 or TRBV12-4 to TRBJ2-1; 8 bases line up with TRBD1. V trimming: 6 bases; J trimming: 11 bases; junction bases outside the gene matches: 9. The CDR3 extends over 13 amino acids. This CDR3 is CASRNPGQGKQFF. The CDR3 nucleotides are TGTGCCAGCAGGAACCCTGGACAGGGAAAGCAGTTCTTC.

This clonotype was found a few times. The V and J genes are TRBV27 and TRBJ2-7; 8 nucleotides align to TRBD2. The CDR3 has 15 residues. With 5 bases clipped from V and 11 bases from J, the junction kept 17 bases outside the gene matches. CDR1 and CDR2 from the germline V gene are MNHEY and SMNVEV (reference sequence). Written as DNA, the CDR3 is TGTGCCAGCAGTCCCCAACTCGGGACTAGTCGCCCCAAGTACTTC. Residues: CASSPQLGTSRPKYF.

This clonotype appeared once. The V call is TRBV7-8, the J call TRBJ2-3; D possibly corresponds to TRBD2 (5 bases). Trimming shortened V by 4 bases and J by 4 bases, and 15 bases separated the two germline ends. The CDR3 is 15 amino acids. Germline V CDR1 and CDR2: SGHVS, FQNEAQ. The CDR3 spells CASSSPEDGADTQYF. The CDR3 DNA is TGTGCCAGCAGCTCGCCGGAGGACGGCGCAGATACGCAGTATTTT.

Remarks on this clonotype: One junction end disagrees with the germline gene, perhaps due to a read error. The J gene is TRBJ1-2, the V gene TRBV12-3 or TRBV12-4, with TRBD1 matching over 7 bases. This CDR3 has 13 residues. The CDR3 is CASSTQGGYDYTF. The CDR3 DNA follows: TGTGCCAGTAGTACGCAGGGGGGCTATGACTACACCTTC.

This clonotype has just a few counts. The rearrangement uses TRBV28 and TRBJ2-7; TRBD1 is a possible D gene (6 bases). Per germline, CDR1 MDHEN and CDR2 SYDVKM. This CDR3 has 13 residues. Between the trimmed V and J ends, which lost 10 bases and 2 bases, there was a span of 15 bases. The CDR3 DNA reads as TGTGCCACCGTGTCCGGGACAACCTACGAGCAGTACTTC. Amino acids: CATVSGTTYEQYF.

The genes are TRBV6-5 and TRBJ2-5; D might be TRBD1 or TRBD2, each matching 5 bases. V lost 6 bases and J lost 1, with 9 bases in between. This CDR3 has 13 residues. Germline V lookup: CDR1 MNHEY, CDR2 SVGAGI. The CDR3 DNA reads TGTGCCAGCAGCACCGGGACCCAAGAGACCCAGTACTTC. Its protein is CASSTGTQETQYF.

In its sample, this clonotype was seen a few times. The chain carries TRBV12-3 or TRBV12-4 and TRBJ1-1; 7 positions match TRBD1. This CDR3 comprises 15 residues. Germline trimming cut 6 bases from V and 4 bases from J; bases unmatched to any gene: 11. DNA for the CDR3: TGTGCCAGCAGGCGACAGGGAGGGGGTGGCACTGAAGCTTTCTTT. Its protein is CASRRQGGGGTEAFF.

This clonotype appeared a few times. The chain joins TRBV9 to TRBJ2-5; 7 bases align to TRBD1. The J call is doubtful: the DNA matches TRBJ2-7 better. The CDR3 totals 13 residues. Germline loops: CDR1 SGDLS, CDR2 YYNGEE. Here the CDR3 reads CASSGQGRNEQYF. DNA of the CDR3: TGTGCCAGCAGCGGACAGGGCCGCAACGAGCAGTACTTC.

This clonotype occurred a few times. This sequence joins TRBV4-2 and TRBJ1-1; perhaps TRBD1 as D (6 bases). Between the trimmed V and J ends, which lost 5 bases and 0 bases, there was a span of 16 bases. The length of the CDR3 is 16 residues. CDR1 and CDR2 (germline): LGHNA, YNFKEQ. This CDR3 is CASSISPGTMNTEAFF. In DNA, the CDR3 is TGTGCCAGCAGCATTTCCCCGGGGACAATGAACACTGAAGCTTTCTTT.

This chain connects TRBV27 to TRBJ1-6; 10 nucleotides line up with TRBD1. Germline V lookup: CDR1 MNHEY, CDR2 SMNVEV (reference sequence). V shed 4 bases, J shed 9 bases, and the junction held 3 bases outside the gene matches. The CDR3 is 14 residues long. CDR3 in amino acids: CASSSGDRGSPLHF. The CDR3 nucleotides read TGTGCCAGCAGTTCAGGGGACAGGGGTTCACCCCTCCACTTT.

This clonotype was counted a single time. The chain links TRBV4-1 to TRBJ2-7; 7 bases are a match to TRBD1. V gave up 4 bases and J gave up 6 bases; unmatched junction bases: 9. The germline gives CDR1 MGHRA, CDR2 YSYEKL. This CDR3 is built from 14 residues. This chain's CDR3 is CASSLRDRTCEQYF. The CDR3 DNA follows: TGCGCCAGCAGCCTCCGGGACAGAACCTGCGAGCAGTACTTC.

This clonotype was observed at least ten times. The chain employs TRBV5-5 and TRBJ1-2, with 7 nucleotides matching TRBD1. Trimming took 4 bases from V and 5 from J; bases not matched to a gene: 5. Germline values: CDR1 SGHKS, CDR2 YYEKEE (reference sequence). The CDR3 consists of 13 residues. CDR3 coding DNA: TGTGCCAGCAGCGAGGACAGGATTTATGGCTACACCTTC. Its translation is CASSEDRIYGYTF.

This clonotype was recorded a few times. This sequence joins TRBV7-8 and TRBJ2-7; TRBD1 or TRBD2 may be the D gene (5 bases each). The CDR3 has 13 residues. Between the trimmed V and J ends, which lost 4 bases and 6 bases, there was a span of 13 bases. Germline CDR1 SGHVS, CDR2 FQNEAQ. CDR3 in amino acids: CASSWDHPSEQYF. The CDR3 coding sequence is TGTGCCAGCAGCTGGGACCATCCCTCCGAGCAGTACTTC.

This sequence joins TRBV21-1 and TRBJ2-3; the table names TRBD1, a call not compared with the DNA. TRBV21-1 is a known pseudogene. This CDR3 is built from 13 residues. The CDR3 sequence is CASSRTVGATQYF. In nucleotides, the CDR3 is TGTGCCAGCAGCCGGACTGTGGGGGCTACGCAGTATTTT.

This chain joins TRBV4-1 and TRBJ1-1, with D unresolved. The germline V and J ends were trimmed by 0 bases and 1 base, with 12 bases remaining between them. The CDR3 covers 16 residues. In germline, CDR1 is MGHRA, CDR2 YSYEKL. As DNA, the CDR3 is TGCGCCAGCAGCCAAGAGGAGTCGGGGAAGAACACTGAAGCTTTCTTT. It codes for CASSQEESGKNTEAFF.

The V call is TRBV7-8, the J call TRBJ1-5, with D possibly being TRBD1 (5 bases). Germline V gene data show CDR1 as SGHVS and CDR2 as FQNEAQ. V lost 2 bases to trimming and J lost 7 bases, with 15 bases between them. This CDR3 spans 15 amino acids. CDR3: CASSLILQEPQPQHF. The DNA of the CDR3 is TGTGCCAGCAGCTTAATCTTACAGGAACCCCAGCCCCAGCATTTT.

The rearrangement joins TRBV7-8 to TRBJ2-3; D is unresolved. CDR1 is SGHVS and CDR2 is FQNEAQ in the germline V gene. Trimming shortened V by 2 bases and J by 10 bases, and 10 bases separated the two germline ends. The CDR3 is made up of 12 amino acids. The CDR3 DNA follows: TGTGCCAGCAGCTTATCCGATAAAGCGCAGTATTTT. Residues: CASSLSDKAQYF.

This clonotype was observed a few times. J is TRBJ2-2 and V is TRBV5-1; D may be TRBD2 (6 bases). V lost 5 bases to trimming and J lost 4 bases, with 15 bases between them. Germline lookup yields CDR1 SGHRS and CDR2 YFSETQ. The CDR3 consists of 15 residues. The CDR3 loop is CASRFGGETTGELFF. The DNA for the CDR3 is TGCGCCAGCAGATTCGGAGGGGAGACCACCGGGGAGCTGTTTTTT.